A selection of T cell receptor beta chains follows, all from one sample in a study of T cell changes during pregnancy in multiple sclerosis. Measured with immunoSEQ multiplex PCR; TCRdb has only the in-frame clones, and not every one. There are about 42,000 clones in the sample; under 90% occur only once, and about 0.64% lies in the top ten. This sample comprised CD4+ T cells from peripheral blood mononuclear cells, obtained before pregnancy. These receptors all come from a female donor with multiple sclerosis, enrolled in a pregnancy study. Each CDR3 is given with its conserved first and last residue. The D gene is left open where the match is weak. Size is stated for part of the rows, as once, few or many counts, or as a class when the clone is expanded.

len: 14; v_gene: TRBV7-2; abundance: -; j_gene: TRBJ1-1; d_gene: -; CDR3aa: CASSPYGGYTEAFF; CDR3nt: TGTGCCAGCAGCCCTTATGGGGGCTACACTGAAGCTTTCTTT
len: 15; v_gene: TRBV19; abundance: -; j_gene: TRBJ1-2; d_gene: -; CDR3aa: CASSVWAGANYGYTF; CDR3nt: TGTGCCAGTAGTGTCTGGGCGGGAGCTAACTATGGCTACACCTTC
len: 16; v_gene: TRBV7-2; abundance: few; j_gene: TRBJ2-2; d_gene: TRBD1; CDR3aa: CASSRKGDRGTGELFF; CDR3nt: TGTGCCAGCAGCCGAAAAGGGGACAGGGGTACCGGGGAGCTGTTTTTT
len: 14; v_gene: TRBV9; abundance: -; j_gene: TRBJ2-1; d_gene: TRBD2; CDR3aa: CASSPTSSYNEQFF; CDR3nt: TGTGCCAGCAGCCCGACTAGCAGCTACAATGAGCAGTTCTTC
len: 16; v_gene: TRBV19; abundance: -; j_gene: TRBJ1-5; d_gene: -; CDR3aa: CASSIGGGMGNQPQHF; CDR3nt: TGTGCCAGTAGTATTGGCGGAGGGATGGGCAATCAGCCCCAGCATTTT
len: 12; v_gene: TRBV7-8; abundance: -; j_gene: TRBJ1-3; d_gene: -; CDR3aa: CASSPNGNTIYF; CDR3nt: TGTGCCAGCAGCCCTAATGGAAACACCATATATTTT
len: 18; v_gene: TRBV7-6; abundance: once; j_gene: TRBJ2-5; d_gene: TRBD2; CDR3aa: CASSRGLASGDLEETQYF; CDR3nt: TGTGCCAGCAGCAGGGGACTAGCCTCCGGGGACCTGGAGGAGACCCAGTACTTC
len: 17; v_gene: TRBV10-3; abundance: -; j_gene: TRBJ1-3; d_gene: TRBD1; CDR3aa: CAISESPNRGAGNTIYF; CDR3nt: TGTGCCATCAGTGAGTCTCCTAACAGGGGCGCTGGAAACACCATATATTTT
len: 13; v_gene: TRBV29-1; abundance: few; j_gene: TRBJ1-6; d_gene: -; CDR3aa: CSAGEAVNSPLHF; CDR3nt: TGCAGCGCTGGCGAGGCCGTGAATTCACCCCTCCACTTT
len: 13; v_gene: TRBV18; abundance: -; j_gene: TRBJ1-5; d_gene: -; CDR3aa: CASSLASNQPQHF; CDR3nt: TGTGCCAGCTCACTGGCTAGCAATCAGCCCCAGCATTTT
len: 17; v_gene: TRBV4-1; abundance: -; j_gene: TRBJ2-1; d_gene: TRBD2; CDR3aa: CASSQPEGLAESNEQFF; CDR3nt: TGCGCCAGCAGCCAACCCGAAGGACTAGCGGAGAGCAATGAGCAGTTCTTC
len: 15; v_gene: TRBV29-1; abundance: once; j_gene: TRBJ1-3; d_gene: TRBD1; CDR3aa: CSVSTGALFGNTIYF; CDR3nt: TGCAGCGTTAGTACAGGGGCTCTCTTTGGAAACACCATATATTTT
len: 13; v_gene: TRBV7-3; abundance: -; j_gene: TRBJ1-2; d_gene: TRBD1; CDR3aa: CASSPGTGNGYTF; CDR3nt: TGTGCCAGCAGCCCCGGGACAGGGAATGGCTACACCTTC
len: 15; v_gene: TRBV5-4; abundance: -; j_gene: TRBJ2-3; d_gene: TRBD2; CDR3aa: CASSYIAGATDTQYF; CDR3nt: TGTGCCAGCAGCTACATAGCGGGAGCAACAGATACGCAGTATTTT
len: 18; v_gene: TRBV7-3; abundance: -; j_gene: TRBJ2-1; d_gene: TRBD2; CDR3aa: CASSLMASGGVLYNEQFF; CDR3nt: TGTGCCAGCAGCTTAATGGCCAGCGGGGGTGTCTTATACAATGAGCAGTTCTTC
len: 16; v_gene: TRBV15; abundance: -; j_gene: TRBJ1-4; d_gene: -; CDR3aa: CATSRGLTATNEKLFF; CDR3nt: TGTGCCACCAGCAGAGGACTTACCGCAACTAATGAAAAACTGTTTTTT
len: 16; v_gene: TRBV30; abundance: once; j_gene: TRBJ1-2; d_gene: -; CDR3aa: CAWSLQWGPVGNGYTF; CDR3nt: TGTGCCTGGAGCCTCCAATGGGGCCCGGTGGGTAATGGCTACACCTTC
len: 13; v_gene: TRBV5-1; abundance: -; j_gene: TRBJ1-2; d_gene: -; CDR3aa: CASSEPQGSGYTF; CDR3nt: TGCGCCAGCAGTGAACCTCAGGGTTCTGGCTACACCTTC
len: 13; v_gene: TRBV30; abundance: -; j_gene: TRBJ1-6; d_gene: -; CDR3aa: CAWSHSYNSPLHF; CDR3nt: TGTGCCTGGAGTCACAGTTATAATTCACCCCTCCACTTT
len: 17; v_gene: TRBV5-6; abundance: -; j_gene: TRBJ1-2; d_gene: TRBD1; CDR3aa: CASRFPYDRGSLYGYTF; CDR3nt: TGTGCCAGCAGGTTCCCCTATGACAGGGGTAGTCTCTACGGCTACACCTTC
len: 17; v_gene: TRBV7-2; abundance: -; j_gene: TRBJ2-3; d_gene: TRBD2; CDR3aa: CASSLDLAAGTTDTQYF; CDR3nt: TGTGCCAGCAGCTTAGACTTGGCAGCGGGGACCACAGATACGCAGTATTTT
len: 13; v_gene: TRBV6-5; abundance: -; j_gene: TRBJ2-7; d_gene: -; CDR3aa: CASSIGLIYEQYF; CDR3nt: TGTGCCAGCAGTATTGGACTTATCTACGAGCAGTACTTC
len: 16; v_gene: TRBV19; abundance: -; j_gene: TRBJ2-1; d_gene: TRBD2; CDR3aa: CASSIGTSGSYNEQFF; CDR3nt: TGTGCCAGTAGTATAGGGACTAGCGGGAGCTACAATGAGCAGTTCTTC
len: 15; v_gene: TRBV19; abundance: -; j_gene: TRBJ2-5; d_gene: -; CDR3aa: CASTLVVGRWETQYF; CDR3nt: TGTGCCAGTACCCTGGTTGTGGGGCGATGGGAGACCCAGTACTTC
len: 14; v_gene: TRBV2; abundance: few; j_gene: TRBJ2-7; d_gene: TRBD1; CDR3aa: CASRRTGGAYEQYF; CDR3nt: TGTGCCAGCAGAAGGACAGGGGGTGCGTACGAGCAGTACTTC
len: 15; v_gene: TRBV5-1; abundance: -; j_gene: TRBJ1-1; d_gene: TRBD1; CDR3aa: CASSLDTGGVTEAFF; CDR3nt: TGCGCCAGCAGCTTGGACACAGGGGGCGTTACTGAAGCTTTCTTT
len: 13; v_gene: TRBV2; abundance: -; j_gene: TRBJ2-7; d_gene: -; CDR3aa: CASDQTDRYPQYF; CDR3nt: TGTGCCAGCGATCAGACAGATCGCTACCCACAGTACTTC
len: 17; v_gene: TRBV5-1; abundance: -; j_gene: TRBJ2-5; d_gene: -; CDR3aa: CASTPITRGTDQETQYF; CDR3nt: TGCGCCAGCACCCCAATCACACGCGGGACAGACCAAGAGACCCAGTACTTC
len: 15; v_gene: TRBV19; abundance: few; j_gene: TRBJ1-1; d_gene: TRBD1; CDR3aa: CASSSDRVLSTEAFF; CDR3nt: TGTGCCAGTAGTTCCGACAGGGTCTTGAGCACTGAAGCTTTCTTT
len: 15; v_gene: TRBV25-1; abundance: -; j_gene: TRBJ2-2; d_gene: TRBD2; CDR3aa: CASSVAGTTTGELFF; CDR3nt: TGTGCCAGCAGTGTAGCGGGAACAACCACCGGGGAGCTGTTTTTT
len: 11; v_gene: TRBV7-2; abundance: -; j_gene: TRBJ2-1; d_gene: -; CDR3aa: CASSLRGEQFF; CDR3nt: TGTGCCAGCAGCTTGCGGGGTGAGCAGTTCTTC
len: 15; v_gene: TRBV6-5; abundance: -; j_gene: TRBJ2-2; d_gene: -; CDR3aa: CASSRRRVGTGELFF; CDR3nt: TGTGCCAGCAGTCGACGGCGGGTTGGGACCGGGGAGCTGTTTTTT
len: 16; v_gene: TRBV15; abundance: once; j_gene: TRBJ2-3; d_gene: TRBD2; CDR3aa: CATSRLLAGATDTQYF; CDR3nt: TGTGCCACCAGCAGATTACTAGCGGGAGCAACAGATACGCAGTATTTT
len: 14; v_gene: TRBV5-4; abundance: few; j_gene: TRBJ2-2; d_gene: -; CDR3aa: CASSLDLVAGELFF; CDR3nt: TGTGCCAGCAGCCTAGACCTTGTGGCCGGGGAGCTGTTTTTT
len: 15; v_gene: TRBV27; abundance: few; j_gene: TRBJ2-4; d_gene: -; CDR3aa: CASSLNRDGKNIQYF; CDR3nt: TGTGCCAGCAGTTTAAACAGGGACGGGAAAAACATTCAGTACTTC
len: 13; v_gene: TRBV27; abundance: -; j_gene: TRBJ2-3; d_gene: TRBD1; CDR3aa: CASRGQGRDTQYF; CDR3nt: TGTGCCAGCAGGGGACAGGGGCGAGATACGCAGTATTTT
len: 13; v_gene: TRBV7-7; abundance: medium-sized; j_gene: TRBJ1-1; d_gene: -; CDR3aa: CASSSDSNTEAFF; CDR3nt: TGTGCCAGCAGCTCGGACTCGAACACTGAAGCTTTCTTT
len: 14; v_gene: TRBV30; abundance: -; j_gene: TRBJ2-7; d_gene: TRBD1; CDR3aa: CACLGDSNFYEQYF; CDR3nt: TGTGCCTGCCTCGGGGACAGTAATTTCTACGAGCAGTACTTC
len: 15; v_gene: TRBV7-9; abundance: -; j_gene: TRBJ1-1; d_gene: -; CDR3aa: CASSLDGHPNTEAFF; CDR3nt: TGTGCCAGCAGCTTAGACGGACACCCGAACACTGAAGCTTTCTTT
len: 17; v_gene: TRBV6-4; abundance: -; j_gene: TRBJ1-2; d_gene: -; CDR3aa: CASSDSGTHGRLWGYTF; CDR3nt: TGTGCCAGCAGTGACTCCGGGACCCATGGGAGGCTATGGGGCTACACCTTC
len: 13; v_gene: TRBV7-9; abundance: -; j_gene: TRBJ1-1; d_gene: TRBD1; CDR3aa: CASSLQGDTEAFF; CDR3nt: TGTGCCAGCAGCTTACAGGGGGACACTGAAGCTTTCTTT
len: 12; v_gene: TRBV30; abundance: -; j_gene: TRBJ2-7; d_gene: -; CDR3aa: CAWSWGGYEQYF; CDR3nt: TGTGCCTGGAGTTGGGGCGGCTACGAGCAGTACTTC
len: 16; v_gene: TRBV11-2; abundance: once; j_gene: TRBJ2-7; d_gene: TRBD1; CDR3aa: CASSLAPDRGLYEQYF; CDR3nt: TGTGCCAGCAGCTTAGCCCCGGACAGGGGGCTCTACGAGCAGTACTTC
len: 13; v_gene: TRBV10-3; abundance: -; j_gene: TRBJ2-5; d_gene: -; CDR3aa: CAIRRGTQETQYF; CDR3nt: TGTGCCATCAGACGAGGTACTCAAGAGACCCAGTACTTC
len: 13; v_gene: TRBV29-1; abundance: -; j_gene: TRBJ1-2; d_gene: -; CDR3aa: CSVEDWSGNGYTF; CDR3nt: TGCAGCGTTGAAGATTGGTCAGGGAATGGCTACACCTTC
len: 12; v_gene: TRBV29-1; abundance: once; j_gene: TRBJ2-5; d_gene: -; CDR3aa: CSVGGSGETQYF; CDR3nt: TGCAGCGTTGGGGGATCGGGGGAGACCCAGTACTTC
len: 14; v_gene: TRBV5-1; abundance: -; j_gene: TRBJ2-3; d_gene: TRBD1; CDR3aa: CASSPDRTSDTQYF; CDR3nt: TGCGCCAGCAGCCCGGACAGGACGTCGGATACGCAGTATTTT
len: 15; v_gene: TRBV7-9; abundance: -; j_gene: TRBJ2-2; d_gene: TRBD2; CDR3aa: CATIRGGRLTGELFF; CDR3nt: TGTGCCACCATCCGGGGCGGGAGACTTACCGGGGAGCTGTTTTTT
len: 15; v_gene: TRBV18; abundance: -; j_gene: TRBJ2-7; d_gene: -; CDR3aa: CASSPPTGASYEQYF; CDR3nt: TGTGCCAGCTCACCACCAACAGGAGCTTCCTACGAGCAGTACTTC
len: 14; v_gene: TRBV6-6; abundance: -; j_gene: TRBJ1-2; d_gene: -; CDR3aa: CASSYPQGNYGYTF; CDR3nt: TGTGCCAGCAGTTACCCCCAGGGTAACTATGGCTACACCTTC
len: 15; v_gene: TRBV2; abundance: -; j_gene: TRBJ2-7; d_gene: TRBD2; CDR3aa: CASVPAGGTSYEQYF; CDR3nt: TGTGCCAGCGTTCCAGCGGGAGGGACCTCCTACGAGCAGTACTTC
len: 15; v_gene: TRBV7-9; abundance: -; j_gene: TRBJ1-3; d_gene: -; CDR3aa: CASSSLGSAGNTIYF; CDR3nt: TGTGCCAGCAGCTCCCTAGGATCCGCTGGAAACACCATATATTTT
len: 13; v_gene: TRBV27; abundance: -; j_gene: TRBJ2-7; d_gene: -; CDR3aa: CASRLLQGYEQYF; CDR3nt: TGTGCCAGCAGGCTGTTACAGGGCTACGAGCAGTACTTC
len: 17; v_gene: TRBV5-5; abundance: -; j_gene: TRBJ2-3; d_gene: TRBD2; CDR3aa: CASSPPLAGRRTDTQYF; CDR3nt: TGTGCCAGCAGCCCCCCACTAGCGGGCCGGCGCACAGATACGCAGTATTTT
len: 15; v_gene: TRBV9; abundance: -; j_gene: TRBJ1-4; d_gene: -; CDR3aa: CASSANGGYNEKLFF; CDR3nt: TGTGCCAGCAGCGCCAATGGGGGGTATAATGAAAAACTGTTTTTT
len: 15; v_gene: TRBV6-6; abundance: -; j_gene: TRBJ1-2; d_gene: -; CDR3aa: CASRGAWGLQGGYTF; CDR3nt: TGTGCCAGCAGGGGGGCGTGGGGGCTTCAAGGAGGCTACACCTTC
len: 14; v_gene: TRBV28; abundance: -; j_gene: TRBJ2-1; d_gene: TRBD1; CDR3aa: CASSLSGQNNEQFF; CDR3nt: TGTGCCAGCAGTTTATCGGGACAGAACAATGAGCAGTTCTTC
len: 16; v_gene: TRBV7-2; abundance: -; j_gene: TRBJ2-5; d_gene: TRBD2; CDR3aa: CASSLAPFGGSETQYF; CDR3nt: TGTGCCAGCAGCTTAGCCCCGTTTGGCGGGAGTGAGACCCAGTACTTC
len: 18; v_gene: TRBV4-3; abundance: -; j_gene: TRBJ2-3; d_gene: TRBD1; CDR3aa: CASSQRGDRGLRTDTQYF; CDR3nt: TGCGCCAGCAGCCAAAGGGGGGACAGGGGGCTTCGCACAGATACGCAGTATTTT